A single sample gave rise to the 25 T cell receptor beta chains below, sequenced in a study of PD-L1 blockade in urothelial cancer (dated by TCRdb to about 2017). The method behind the library was the immunoSEQ multiplex PCR assay. Held by TCRdb, this immuneACCESS table contains in-frame sequences only and omits some clones. Under half of the omission traces to an unresolved V gene where checked; the cause of the rest is unknown. The sample profile shows 27,000 or so clones; more than 85% of them were found once. The ten most abundant clones make up 1.5% to 2% of the sample. Sequenced material: PBMCs, taken around atezolizumab (anti-PD-L1) treatment. The receptors were gathered from a man aged 50 or older with urothelial cancer.

The chain employs TRBV7-9 and TRBJ1-4; a weak D match, TRBD1 (5 bases). Per germline, CDR1 SEHNR and CDR2 FQNEAQ (reference sequence). Trimming shortened V by 10 bases and J by 8 bases, and 20 bases separated the two germline ends. The CDR3 length is 14 residues. Here the CDR3 DNA reads TGTGCCATCGACGAGACAGAAGGATACGAAAAACTGTTTTTT. It specifies CAIDETEGYEKLFF. The variable domain in full, with the rest retrieved from reference TRBV7-9 and TRBJ1-4, is DTGVSQNPRHKITKRGQNVTFRCDPISEHNRLYWYRQTLGQGPEFLTYFQNEAQLEKSRLLSDRFSAERPKGSFSTLEIQRTEQGDSAMYLCAIDETEGYEKLFFGSGTQLSVL.

The V call is TRBV7-9, the J call TRBJ2-7; D not certain. The V end was cut by 3 bases, the J end by 0 bases, with 12 bases between. This CDR3 contains 15 residues. Germline-derived CDR1 and CDR2 are SEHNR and FQNEAQ (reference sequence). DNA of the CDR3: TGTGCCAGCAGCTTCGTCGAGTTTAACTCCTACGAGCAGTACTTC. Protein: CASSFVEFNSYEQYF.

V usage is TRBV18 and J usage is TRBJ2-1; TRBD2 agrees at 11 bases. In germline, CDR1 is KGHSH, CDR2 LQKENI. The CDR3 is made up of 18 amino acids. V was clipped by 4 bases and J by 5 bases; unmatched bases: 13. The CDR3 sequence: CASSRGTSGGGIHNEQFF. The CDR3 DNA is TGTGCCAGCTCACGGGGGACTAGCGGAGGGGGGATCCACAATGAGCAGTTCTTC.

J is TRBJ2-7 and V is TRBV2; TRBD2 is a possible D gene (5 bases). V lost 7 bases and J 2 bases, leaving 24 bases between the germline ends. Per germline, CDR1 SNHLY and CDR2 FYNNEI. The CDR3 loop spans 17 amino acids. The CDR3 sequence: CASNGLESATWTYEQYF. The CDR3 DNA follows: TGTGCCAGCAATGGACTGGAAAGCGCCACCTGGACCTACGAGCAGTACTTC.

In the case of this clone: One junction end disagrees with the germline gene, perhaps due to a read error. The rearrangement links TRBV7-2 to TRBJ2-2; 13 bases agree with TRBD2. The germline V gene encodes CDR1 SGHTA and CDR2 FQGNSA. CDR3 length: 17 residues. The CDR3 coding sequence is TGTGCCAGCAGCTTAGTCGGGACTAGCGGGAACACCGGGGAGCTGCTTTTT. This translates into CASSLVGTSGNTGELLF.

The genes are TRBV7-6 and TRBJ2-5; weak D call: TRBD1 (5 bases). CDR1 SGHVS and CDR2 FNYEAQ come from the germline V gene. V lost 5 bases, J lost 5 bases, and 21 bases lay in between. The CDR3 length is 16 residues. Here the CDR3 reads CASSLGLSGAAETQYF. CDR3 coding DNA: TGTGCCAGCAGCCTGGGGCTTAGTGGGGCAGCGGAGACCCAGTACTTC.

This clone has only one observation. The genes are TRBV25-1 and TRBJ1-4, with D maybe TRBD1 (5 bases). Germline CDR1 and CDR2: MGHDK and SYGVNS. The V end lost 2 bases, the J end lost 3 bases, and 10 bases lay between the germline ends. The CDR3 sequence is 15 residues long. In nucleotides, the CDR3 is TGTGCCAGCAGTGAACGGACAAAATCTAATGAAAAACTGTTTTTT. Its translation is CASSERTKSNEKLFF.

The chain links TRBV7-2 to TRBJ1-2, with 10 bases identical to TRBD1. The length of the CDR3 is 14 residues. V was pared by 4 bases and J by 8 bases, with 7 bases of the junction left unmatched. The germline V gene encodes CDR1 SGHTA and CDR2 FQGNSA. In nucleotides, the CDR3 is TGTGCCAGCAGCTGGACAGGGGGACTCGTGGGCTACACCTTC. It specifies CASSWTGGLVGYTF.

V gene TRBV4-2 combines with J gene TRBJ1-6; TRBD1 agrees at 10 bases. Per the germline V gene, CDR1 is LGHNA and CDR2 is YNFKEQ. The CDR3 length is 15 residues. Germline trimming cut 0 bases from V and 7 bases from J; bases unmatched to any gene: 0. In DNA, the CDR3 is TGTGCCAGCAGCCAAGAGGGACAGGGGAATTCACCCCTCCACTTT. It translates to CASSQEGQGNSPLHF.

This chain joins TRBV19 and TRBJ1-2; D is uncertain. The CDR3 has 14 residues. Trimming removed 0 bases at V and 2 bases at J, with 7 bases between. Looked up from germline, CDR1 is LNHDA and CDR2 is SQIVND (reference sequence). This chain's CDR3 is CASSIDQFNYGYTF. For the CDR3, the DNA is TGTGCCAGTAGTATAGATCAGTTCAACTATGGCTACACCTTC.

J is TRBJ2-5 and V is TRBV7-7, with 7 bases that match TRBD2. V lost 4 bases, J lost 5 bases, and 7 bases stayed unmatched. The CDR3 extends over 14 amino acids. The germline CDR1 and CDR2 sequences are SSHAT and FNYEAQ (reference sequence). CDR3: CASSYGLEAETQYF. For the CDR3, the DNA is TGTGCCAGCAGCTACGGACTAGAGGCCGAGACCCAGTACTTC.

This clone showed up just once. The chain is built from TRBV2 and TRBJ2-1; 11 bases line up with TRBD2. This CDR3 has 11 amino acids. Per the germline V gene, CDR1 is SNHLY and CDR2 is FYNNEI. V shed 11 bases and J 11 bases; nucleotides not matched to a gene: 5. The CDR3 bases are TGTGCCCGAGGGACTAGCGGAAAGCAGTTCTTC. Its translation: CARGTSGKQFF.

The genes are TRBV27 and TRBJ2-7; TRBD1 matches at 9 bases. V lost 5 bases to trimming and J lost 3 bases; unmatched junction nucleotides: 5. The CDR3 length is 14 residues. Germline loops: CDR1 MNHEY, CDR2 SMNVEV (reference sequence). CDR3 residues: CASSLQGANYEQYF. In DNA form, the CDR3 reads TGTGCCAGCAGTCTACAGGGGGCGAACTACGAGCAGTACTTC.

This chain uses TRBV5-6 with TRBJ2-1; the match to TRBD2 covers 13 bases. V trimming: 4 bases; J trimming: 8 bases; junction bases outside the gene matches: 9. The CDR3 extends over 16 amino acids. Germline V gives CDR1 SGHDT, CDR2 YYEEEE. In DNA form, the CDR3 reads TGTGCCAGCAGCGATCAGACTAGCGGGGGGCGGGATGAGCAGTTCTTC. It is translated as CASSDQTSGGRDEQFF.

V usage is TRBV25-1 and J usage is TRBJ2-2, with D maybe TRBD1 (6 bases). This CDR3 is 17 amino acids long. Germline V gene data show CDR1 as MGHDK and CDR2 as SYGVNS. V was clipped by 8 bases and J by 3 bases, with 22 bases between them. The chain's CDR3 is CASRDTVNLGDTGELFF. The CDR3 DNA reads TGTGCCAGCCGGGACACGGTAAACCTAGGGGACACCGGGGAGCTGTTTTTT.

Written as DNA, the CDR3 is TGTGCCAGCAGTGAATTTGCGGGTGCCAATCAGCCCCAGCATTTT. Translating gives CASSEFAGANQPQHF. V and J are TRBV6-1 and TRBJ1-5, with D hard to call. The germline V gene encodes CDR1 MNHNS and CDR2 SASEGT. This CDR3 contains 15 residues. V lost 2 bases to trimming and J lost 3 bases, with 11 bases between them.

This clone occurred a few times. This sequence joins TRBV7-8 and TRBJ1-6; TRBD1 agrees at 7 bases. V trimming: 2 bases; J trimming: 7 bases; junction bases outside the gene matches: 2. The germline V gene encodes CDR1 SGHVS and CDR2 FQNEAQ. The CDR3 runs to 14 residues. CDR3 protein: CASSLQGENSPLHF. The CDR3 bases are TGTGCCAGCAGCTTACAGGGGGAGAATTCACCCCTCCACTTT. Complete variable domain (other parts from reference TRBV7-8 and TRBJ1-6): GAGVSQSPRYKVAKRGQDVALRCDPISGHVSLFWYQQALGQGPEFLTYFQNEAQLDKSGLPSDRFFAERPEGSVSTLKIQRTQQEDSAVYLCASSLQGENSPLHFGNGTRLTVT.

In its sample, this clone was seen once. The rearrangement uses TRBV19 and TRBJ2-2; 10 nucleotides align to TRBD2. Per germline, CDR1 LNHDA and CDR2 SQIVND (reference sequence). The junction had 5 bases not matched to a gene; V was cut back by 4 bases and J by 6 bases. CDR3 length equals 15 residues. The CDR3 nucleotides are TGTGCCAGTAGTAGGCTAGCGGGGGCCTCCGGGGAGCTGTTTTTT. This sequence encodes CASSRLAGASGELFF.

The CDR3 spells CASRPRSGNTEAFF. The CDR3 DNA reads as TGTGCCAGCAGACCCCGATCGGGAAACACTGAAGCTTTCTTT. The chain couples TRBV27 to TRBJ1-1; no definite D call. The CDR3 spans 14 residues. The V gene lost 6 bases and the J gene lost 2 bases, with 13 bases spanning the gap. Germline CDR1 reads MNHEY; CDR2 reads SMNVEV (reference sequence).

This clone was counted only a few times. The chain uses TRBV7-9 and TRBJ1-2, with 10 bases fitting TRBD1. The germline V gene encodes CDR1 SEHNR and CDR2 FQNEAQ (reference sequence). The V segment lost 4 bases and the J segment 0 bases; nucleotides outside the gene matches: 2. This CDR3 is built from 15 residues. CDR3 residues: CASSSDRGPNYGYTF. For the CDR3, the DNA is TGTGCCAGCAGCTCCGACAGGGGGCCTAACTATGGCTACACCTTC.

The V and J genes are TRBV7-2 and TRBJ2-7; 7 bases match TRBD1. This CDR3 region has 13 residues. J lost 1 base, V lost 5 bases, and 2 bases had no gene match. Germline CDR1 SGHTA, CDR2 FQGNSA. The CDR3 DNA is TGTGCCAGCAGCGCGGACAGGTCCTACGAGCAGTACTTC. This gives the protein CASSADRSYEQYF.

The chain is built from TRBV5-1 and TRBJ1-4, with D hard to call. The germline V and J ends were trimmed by 0 bases and 7 bases, with 13 bases remaining between them. Germline V gives CDR1 SGHRS, CDR2 YFSETQ. The CDR3 runs to 15 residues. The CDR3 here is CASSLGPGGGEKLFF. CDR3 in DNA: TGCGCCAGCAGCTTGGGTCCCGGTGGCGGTGAAAAACTGTTTTTT.

This chain joins TRBV19 and TRBJ2-1, with D possibly being TRBD1 (6 bases). V was trimmed by 5 bases and J by 0 bases, leaving 17 bases between them. The CDR3 contains 17 residues. CDR1 and CDR2 from the germline V gene are LNHDA and SQIVND (reference sequence). The CDR3 nucleotides are TGTGCCAGTAGTTTCAGGCGGACAGAGACCTCCTACAATGAGCAGTTCTTC. Protein product: CASSFRRTETSYNEQFF.

The chain combines TRBV5-6 with TRBJ2-7, with a weak D call TRBD1 (7 bases). Trimming took 3 bases from V and 6 from J, leaving 13 bases between them. Germline CDR1 reads SGHDT; CDR2 reads YYEEEE. This CDR3 is built from 13 residues. The CDR3 region is CASSWGAGGEQYF. CDR3 bases: TGTGCCAGCAGCTGGGGGGCAGGGGGCGAGCAGTACTTC.

The chain combines TRBV5-1 with TRBJ2-5; 7 nucleotides line up with TRBD1. Germline CDR1 reads SGHRS; CDR2 reads YFSETQ. Trimming cost V 3 bases and J 4 bases; bases outside gene matches: 9. The CDR3 covers 15 residues. The CDR3 loop is CASSSRTGAGETQYF. The CDR3 DNA sequence: TGCGCCAGCAGCTCCAGAACAGGGGCCGGAGAGACCCAGTACTTC.